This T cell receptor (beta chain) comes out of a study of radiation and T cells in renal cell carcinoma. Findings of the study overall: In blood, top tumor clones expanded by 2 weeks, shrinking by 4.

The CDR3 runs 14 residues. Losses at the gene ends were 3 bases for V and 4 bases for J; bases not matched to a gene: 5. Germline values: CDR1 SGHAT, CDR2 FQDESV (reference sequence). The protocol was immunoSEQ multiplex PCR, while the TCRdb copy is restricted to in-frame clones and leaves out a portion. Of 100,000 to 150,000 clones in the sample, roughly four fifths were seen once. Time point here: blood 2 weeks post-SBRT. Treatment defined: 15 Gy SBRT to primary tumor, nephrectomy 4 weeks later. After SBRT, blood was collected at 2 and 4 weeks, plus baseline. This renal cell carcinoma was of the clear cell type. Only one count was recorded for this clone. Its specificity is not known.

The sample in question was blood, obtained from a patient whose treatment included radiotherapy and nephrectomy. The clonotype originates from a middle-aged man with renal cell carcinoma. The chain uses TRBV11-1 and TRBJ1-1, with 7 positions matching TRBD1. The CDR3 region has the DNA TGTGCCAGCAGCTTTCGCAGGGGGGTCACTGAAGCTTTCTTT. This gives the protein CASSFRRGVTEAFF.